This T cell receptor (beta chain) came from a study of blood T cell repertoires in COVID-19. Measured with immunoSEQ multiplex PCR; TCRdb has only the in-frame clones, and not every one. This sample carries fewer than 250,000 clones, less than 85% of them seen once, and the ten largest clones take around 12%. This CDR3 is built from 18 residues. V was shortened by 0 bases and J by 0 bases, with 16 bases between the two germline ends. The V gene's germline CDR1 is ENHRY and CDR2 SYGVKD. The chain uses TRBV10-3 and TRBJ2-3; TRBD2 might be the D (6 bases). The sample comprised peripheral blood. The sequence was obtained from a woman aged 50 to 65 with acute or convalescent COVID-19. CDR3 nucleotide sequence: TGTGCCATCAGTGAGTCGCTTAGCGGCATCTCTAGCACAGATACGCAGTATTTT. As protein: CAISESLSGISSTDTQYF.